This T cell receptor (beta chain) was sequenced in a study of cytomegalovirus exposure and HLA in healthy donors. Primers: 60 Vbeta forward and 13 Jbeta reverse. This table comes from immunoSEQ multiplex PCR, and its TCRdb copy is limited to in-frame clones, with some not included. The repertoire has nearly 110,000 clones, approximately 82% of them found once; the top ten carry approximately 2.4%. The CDR3 spans 17 residues. V gave up 6 bases and J gave up 9 bases, with 24 bases separating them. CDR1 SEHNR and CDR2 FQNEAQ come from the germline V gene (reference sequence). Study-wide findings and caveats: It was shown in a later analysis that HLA-associated TCR beta chains were more clonally expanded than other, equally common chains. A list of about 160 TCR beta chains associated with cytomegalovirus was given. A missense variant in DCLRE1C was later tied to TCR beta V- and J-gene trimming.

With respect to this clone: Antigen: not known.

V and J are TRBV7-9 and TRBJ1-6; D might be TRBD1 (6 bases). Sequencing was done on a sample of PBMCs. This receptor was obtained from a man between 35 and 55 years old in good health and CMV-seronegative. The CDR3 nucleotides are TGTGCCAGCAGACTATATTACTCGGGACAATTCGCTTCACCCCTCCACTTT. Translating it yields CASRLYYSGQFASPLHF.